This record looks at one TCR beta chain sequence and its context. This clone was observed a few times. No antigen is known for it. Sequence at one end of the junction differs from germline and may be a read error. Using the deep immunoSEQ assay, multiplex PCR amplified TCR CDR3 regions from genomic DNA. Extracted genomic DNA from each cell subset was distributed evenly across all wells of several immunoSEQ 96-well plates, and each plate was treated as a replicate. For sorted subsets, roughly 200 ng genomic DNA, equal to 30,000 or so T cell genomes, was loaded into each replicate PCR. The purified libraries were quantified using a Qubit 3.0 fluorometer, sized with a Bioanalyzer 2100, and then quantified again using the KAPA Library Quantification kit. Every immunoSEQ 96-well plate was sequenced on a separate single-read 150-cycle Illumina NextSeq 550 flow cell. The original pipeline was this. Because the immunoSEQ output held only junctional sequences and lacked quality scores, the filtering could not match the filtering applied to full-length reads. To assign V/J genes and CDR3, sequences were annotated against IMGT germline references using PyIR, a Python wrapper for IgBLAST v1.9. Any read was removed if the V/J assignment was weak (E-value above 1e-6), the CDR3 was missing, or the read contained stop codons, out-of-frame junctions, or ambiguous translated residues. V3J clonotypes were defined by identical inferred V gene, J gene, and CDR3 amino acid sequence. To compute the percentage overlap between repertoires, the number of shared unique clonotypes was divided by the size of the smaller repertoire. Three approaches were used to assess repertoire richness: RTK rarefaction, the Chao1 estimator, and Recon v2.1 estimates of unobserved clonotypes. OLGA was used to compute generation probabilities for all TCRbeta clonotypes that the gDNA method yielded from a few donors. TCRdb's version of the immuneACCESS table is confined to in-frame rearrangements and falls short of the full clone set. An unresolved V gene accounts for under half of the shortfall where checked; the remainder is of unknown origin. Clone size and the V and J calls come from that table; the DNA yielded D and trimming. This sample lists roughly 720,000 clones; about 90% were detected once. The ten largest clones capture about 34% of the sample.

This sample was taken from a study of shared clonotypes between healthy human individuals (TCRdb year 2020). Background for the entire study: The cohort comprised a couple of women and a few men aged 18 to 49 years. For each donor, CD4 naive and CD4 memory were each given three plates, CD8 naive was given two plates, and CD8 memory was given one plate. To estimate repertoire size and how much clonotype sharing occurs between individuals, the study deeply sequenced the blood TCR repertoires of about five healthy adults. To increase sequencing depth and limit assay-specific biases, TCR repertoire library preparation and sequencing were carried out by different laboratories using diverse techniques. Per donor, leukapheresis produced somewhere between about 0.94 and 8.9 billion PBMCs.

Overall results and qualifications from the work: Naive subsets generally had larger estimated clonotype richness than memory subsets did. Rarefaction of sorted-subset datasets indicated incomplete sequencing despite the large sequencing depth. Compared with non-shared clonotypes, clonotypes shared by all four sorted-subset donors had higher generation probabilities. The genetic and exposure-history diversity represented was limited by the small number of donors. Based on pairwise subsampling, the degree of clonotype sharing among donors was expected to be affected by sequencing depth. About 5% of naive CD4, 3.5% of naive CD8, approximately 2.2% of memory CD4, and roughly 0.4% of memory CD8 clonotypes were shared across several donors. Only blood was sampled, and tissue TCR repertoires likely differ from those in blood.

CDR1 and CDR2 were assigned from the germline V gene as SGHVS and FQNEAQ. The CDR3 contains 12 residues, cysteine and phenylalanine counted. Here the CDR3 DNA is all that survives: 36 bases in frame from base 1. The donors were healthy, HIV-negative adults who had no recently reported acute infections or vaccinations. Every donor was a Caucasian adult living in Nashville, Tennessee, USA. CD8 memory samples combined magnetically selected CD45RO+ cells with CCR7-negative CD45RA+ effector memory (TemRA) cells. Blood was obtained by leukapheresis, after which PBMCs were separated by Ficoll-Histopaque density gradient centrifugation and cryopreserved in liquid nitrogen vapor phase. Analytical flow cytometry was used to check the purity and quantity of each magnetically sorted T cell population. Each sorted fraction had its genomic DNA isolated and then quantified by UV absorbance on a Nanodrop 2000c.

The clonotype was recovered from a man younger than 30 in good health. Some clones in this sample may be carry-over from other donors' samples. The chain joins TRBV7-8 to TRBJ1-3; the D gene is not confidently resolved. Sequencing was performed on memory CD8+ T cells from PBMCs. The intended sense of this specimen's cell subset or site label: CD45RO+ cells pooled with CCR7-negative TemRA cells. For the CDR3, the sequence is CASSLVGHTIYF. The DNA sequence is given as TGTGCCAGCAGCTTAGTTGGACACACCATATATTTT. Where the CDR3 stops, the reference TRBV7-8 and TRBJ1-3 genes take over; the full variable domain is GAGVSQSPRYKVAKRGQDVALRCDPISGHVSLFWYQQALGQGPEFLTYFQNEAQLDKSGLPSDRFFAERPEGSVSTLKIQRTQQEDSAVYLCASSLVGHTIYFGEGSWLTVV.